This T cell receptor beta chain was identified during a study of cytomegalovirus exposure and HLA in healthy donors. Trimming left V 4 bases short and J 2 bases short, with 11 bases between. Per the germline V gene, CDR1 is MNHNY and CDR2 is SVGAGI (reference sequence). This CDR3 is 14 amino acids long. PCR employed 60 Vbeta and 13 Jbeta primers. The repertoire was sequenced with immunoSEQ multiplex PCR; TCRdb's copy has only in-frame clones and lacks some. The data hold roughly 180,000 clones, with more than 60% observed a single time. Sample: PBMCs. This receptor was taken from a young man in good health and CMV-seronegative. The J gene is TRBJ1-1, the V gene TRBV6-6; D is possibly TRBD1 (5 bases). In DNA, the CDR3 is TGTGCCAGCAGTTTACCAGGGATCAACACTGAAGCTTTCTTT. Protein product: CASSLPGINTEAFF.